The present TCR beta chain was sequenced within a study of spatial heterogeneity in lung cancer. Study-wide context: Detection consistently captured more beta-chain sequences than alpha-chain sequences.

Time point indicated: sample taken at primary tumor resection. Unsorted whole RNA of tumor, nontumor lung or frozen PBMC was sequenced. Around 70 TRACERx patients with early, untreated non-small cell lung cancer donated samples. Notes on this clonotype: Its matching antigen is unknown.

Points from the study as a whole: Ubiquitous expanded tumor TCRs were observed in blood more at resection than follow-up.

On each TCR cDNA molecule, a unique molecular identifier was present. TCRdb called the 5' RACE reads again in MiXCR, with one record for every CDR3 protein. Of about 92,000 distinct CDR3 sequences in the sample, over 9.5% were seen once. CDR1 SGHRS and CDR2 YFSETQ come from the germline V gene. The CDR3 covers 15 residues. Trimming took off 0 bases at V and 5 bases at J, with 15 bases between the two ends. The sequencing here drew on PBMCs, taken at surgery. This chain uses TRBV5-1 with TRBJ2-7; no clear D. The source is a male donor with early-stage non-small cell lung cancer. The CDR3 DNA reads TGCGCCAGCAGCTTGGTGGGGATACCTTCCCACGAGCAGTACTTC. Residues: CASSLVGIPSHEQYF. The whole variable domain, remainder taken from reference TRBV5-1 and TRBJ2-7, is KAGVTQTPRYLIKTRGQQVTLSCSPISGHRSVSWYQQTPGQGLQFLFEYFSETQRNKGNFPGRFSGRQFSNSRSEMNVSTLELGDSALYLCASSLVGIPSHEQYFGPGTRLTVT.